A selection of T cell receptor beta chains follows, all from one sample in a study of cytomegalovirus exposure and HLA in healthy donors. Assay used: immunoSEQ multiplex PCR; TCRdb lists only in-frame clones, some missing. The repertoire consists of roughly 100,000 clones, with approximately 76% occurring once and the leading ten covering approximately 5.3%. Sequencing used PBMCs. The receptors come from a woman between 18 and 29 years old in good health and CMV-seropositive. The CDR3 runs from the conserved cysteine through the conserved F or W. Each record gives: V gene, J gene, CDR3 protein.

V gene: TRBV6-5
J gene: TRBJ2-2
CDR3 protein: CASSYGRGELFF

V gene: TRBV7-2
J gene: TRBJ2-1
CDR3 protein: CASSLDRGSANEQFF

V gene: TRBV11-2
J gene: TRBJ2-4
CDR3 protein: CASSPSLAGVYF

V gene: TRBV7-3
J gene: TRBJ2-1
CDR3 protein: CASSLTATSGGYNEQFF

V gene: TRBV5-6
J gene: TRBJ1-2
CDR3 protein: CASSLAVVGYGYTF

V gene: TRBV29-1
J gene: TRBJ1-2
CDR3 protein: CSVEDLRQDSDNYGYTF

V gene: TRBV6-6
J gene: TRBJ2-5
CDR3 protein: CASSYSRTSGETQYF

V gene: TRBV7-9
J gene: TRBJ1-1
CDR3 protein: CASSFPDRATEAFF

V gene: TRBV5-4
J gene: TRBJ2-7
CDR3 protein: CASSFRGLAGAGAYEQYF

V gene: TRBV18
J gene: TRBJ2-5
CDR3 protein: CASSPSGVGETQYF

V gene: TRBV19
J gene: TRBJ2-5
CDR3 protein: CASSMKGAWETQYF

V gene: TRBV27
J gene: TRBJ2-3
CDR3 protein: CASTPASAIDGPDTQYF

V gene: TRBV28
J gene: TRBJ2-1
CDR3 protein: CASSLAGTSQFF

V gene: TRBV15
J gene: TRBJ1-5
CDR3 protein: CATSTWGSTGNQPQHF

V gene: TRBV9
J gene: TRBJ1-1
CDR3 protein: CASSPQGVPNTEAFF

V gene: TRBV28
J gene: TRBJ1-1
CDR3 protein: CASSLAGRTEAFF

V gene: TRBV30
J gene: TRBJ2-7
CDR3 protein: CAWTSGIYEQYF

V gene: TRBV5-6
J gene: TRBJ2-3
CDR3 protein: CASSVGLAGADTQYF

V gene: TRBV2
J gene: TRBJ2-3
CDR3 protein: CASRREWAPTDTQYF

V gene: TRBV28
J gene: TRBJ1-5
CDR3 protein: CASRTHGGHDQPQHF

V gene: TRBV7-2
J gene: TRBJ2-7
CDR3 protein: CASSPLYEQYF

V gene: TRBV7-8
J gene: TRBJ2-7
CDR3 protein: CASSLVGGGLSSYEQYF

V gene: TRBV5-4
J gene: TRBJ2-4
CDR3 protein: CASSLGAGGPSNIQYF

V gene: TRBV27
J gene: TRBJ2-7
CDR3 protein: CASASPSREQYF

V gene: TRBV20-1
J gene: TRBJ1-1
CDR3 protein: CSAQGTAEAFF

V gene: TRBV30
J gene: TRBJ2-5
CDR3 protein: CASAGAAGVETQYF

V gene: TRBV19
J gene: TRBJ1-1
CDR3 protein: CASSNWGGGTEAFF

V gene: TRBV28
J gene: TRBJ1-5
CDR3 protein: CASSLPMTGGFGNQPQHF

V gene: TRBV7-2
J gene: TRBJ2-7
CDR3 protein: CASSNGERAYEQYF

V gene: TRBV5-6
J gene: TRBJ1-2
CDR3 protein: CASSLADYGYTF

V gene: TRBV28
J gene: TRBJ2-7
CDR3 protein: CASTTSPRGEQYF

V gene: TRBV6-5
J gene: TRBJ2-5
CDR3 protein: CASSLGGGKIGETQYF

V gene: TRBV5-4
J gene: TRBJ2-3
CDR3 protein: CASSPGLLTDTQYF

V gene: TRBV29-1
J gene: TRBJ2-3
CDR3 protein: CSVAPSGVTDTQYF

V gene: TRBV28
J gene: TRBJ1-1
CDR3 protein: CASSFSGLNTEAFF

V gene: TRBV9
J gene: TRBJ2-1
CDR3 protein: CASSVVSGDNEQFF

V gene: TRBV10-3
J gene: TRBJ2-5
CDR3 protein: CAISVGLAGIETQYF

V gene: TRBV7-2
J gene: TRBJ2-1
CDR3 protein: CASSYALAGGRNEQFF

V gene: TRBV28
J gene: TRBJ2-5
CDR3 protein: CASSLVALYWTQYF

V gene: TRBV6-6
J gene: TRBJ1-4
CDR3 protein: CASSDRGHEKLFF

V gene: TRBV19
J gene: TRBJ2-2
CDR3 protein: CASSNRWRGTGELFF

V gene: TRBV19
J gene: TRBJ2-1
CDR3 protein: CASSMGLGGYEQFF

V gene: TRBV7-6
J gene: TRBJ2-1
CDR3 protein: CASSLAEVTNEQFF

V gene: TRBV12-5
J gene: TRBJ1-2
CDR3 protein: CASGQGLYGYTF

V gene: TRBV30
J gene: TRBJ1-4
CDR3 protein: CAWSLQGSGEKLFF

V gene: TRBV19
J gene: TRBJ1-1
CDR3 protein: CASSRTANTEAFF

V gene: TRBV6-5
J gene: TRBJ1-1
CDR3 protein: CASSNPTANTEAFF

V gene: TRBV5-4
J gene: TRBJ1-1
CDR3 protein: CASSPDRIGAFF

V gene: TRBV2
J gene: TRBJ1-1
CDR3 protein: CASSEPRAEAFF

V gene: TRBV28
J gene: TRBJ2-5
CDR3 protein: CASSLDTGGRQETQYF

V gene: TRBV7-9
J gene: TRBJ2-3
CDR3 protein: CASSLPTLAGSTDTQYF

V gene: TRBV7-9
J gene: TRBJ1-4
CDR3 protein: CASSSNRDSRNEKLFF

V gene: TRBV28
J gene: TRBJ2-3
CDR3 protein: CASSKGLWSSTDTQYF

V gene: TRBV7-9
J gene: TRBJ1-4
CDR3 protein: CASSPGAGASEKLFF

V gene: TRBV5-1
J gene: TRBJ1-1
CDR3 protein: CASSLEGPNTEAFF

V gene: TRBV28
J gene: TRBJ1-2
CDR3 protein: CASSLGPRAGWSGYTF

V gene: TRBV10-3
J gene: TRBJ2-5
CDR3 protein: CANRPEGEVETQYF